These 20 T cell receptor beta chains were sequenced from one sample in a study of T cell responses to AZD1222 COVID-19 vaccine. Here immunoSEQ multiplex PCR was the method, and the copy in TCRdb shows in-frame clones only, minus some. The sample consists of about 130,000 clones, approximately 88% of them appearing once. The source was peripheral blood, collected 28 days after the second AZD1222 dose. The receptor set was obtained from an adult who received the AZD1222 COVID-19 vaccine.

The V and J genes are TRBV6-4 and TRBJ1-6; D gene ambiguous. CDR1 and CDR2 (germline): MRHNA, SNTAGT. The V and J ends lost 7 bases and 5 bases respectively, with 12 bases between them. The CDR3 consists of 14 residues. This CDR3 reads CASIRRANNSPLHF. CDR3 nucleotides: TGTGCCAGCATACGCCGGGCCAATAATTCACCCCTCCACTTT.

The chain links TRBV11-3 to TRBJ1-1; D is perhaps TRBD1 (6 bases). The V gene lost 8 bases and the J gene lost 10 bases, with 20 bases spanning the gap. The germline V gene encodes CDR1 SGHNT and CDR2 YENEEA. The CDR3 has 13 amino acids. CDR3 sequence: CASLGGGTSLAFF. The CDR3 nucleotides are TGTGCCAGCCTAGGGGGGGGGACGTCGTTAGCTTTCTTT. The full variable domain, its missing parts supplied by reference TRBV11-3 and TRBJ1-1, is EAGVVQSPRYKIIEKKQPVAFWCNPISGHNTLYWYLQNLGQGPELLIRYENEEAVDDSQLPKDRFSAERLKGVDSTLKIQPAELGDSAVYLCASLGGGTSLAFFGQGTRLTVV.

The chain uses TRBV19 and TRBJ2-3; 7 bases line up with TRBD1. CDR1 LNHDA and CDR2 SQIVND come from the germline V gene (reference sequence). The CDR3 is made up of 15 amino acids. The J segment lost 1 base and the V segment lost 9 bases, leaving 10 bases of the junction unmatched. CDR3 residues: CASRHGTAGTDTQYF. CDR3 bases: TGTGCCAGCAGGCACGGGACAGCGGGCACAGATACGCAGTATTTT.

With regard to this clone: With only one base between it and a far larger clone, this is likely a read error. The V call is TRBV4-2, the J call TRBJ2-2, with 7 bases aligning to TRBD2. Germline assignment: CDR1 LGHNA and CDR2 YNFKEQ. The CDR3 runs 16 residues. As DNA, the CDR3 is TGTGCCACCAGCCAAGACTGGGGGGGGTTGTCCGGGGAGCTGTTTTTT. It yields the protein CATSQDWGGLSGELFF.

The chain combines TRBV18 with TRBJ1-5, with D tentatively TRBD1 (5 bases). The V gene lost 3 bases and the J gene lost 7 bases, with 13 bases spanning the gap. CDR1 is KGHSH and CDR2 is LQKENI in the germline V gene. This CDR3 is 14 amino acids long. The CDR3 is CASSPWGEGQPQHF. The CDR3 bases are TGTGCCAGCTCACCTTGGGGTGAGGGGCAGCCCCAGCATTTT. Full variable domain (outside the CDR3, taken from reference TRBV18 and TRBJ1-5): NAGVMQNPRHLVRRRGQEARLRCSPMKGHSHVYWYRQLPEEGLKFMVYLQKENIIDESGMPKERFSAEFPKEGPSILRIQQVVRGDSAAYFCASSPWGEGQPQHFGDGTRLSIL.

The rearrangement uses TRBV15 and TRBJ1-5, with 7 bases lining up with TRBD1. Germline V gene sequence: CDR1 LNHNV, CDR2 YYDKDF (reference sequence). V lost 6 bases to trimming and J lost 6 bases; unmatched junction nucleotides: 8. The CDR3 has 14 amino acids. The CDR3, as DNA: TGTGCCACCAGTAAAGACAGGGCGACTCAGCCCCAGCATTTT. It yields the protein CATSKDRATQPQHF. Complete variable domain (other parts from reference TRBV15 and TRBJ1-5): DAMVIQNPRYQVTQFGKPVTLSCSQTLNHNVMYWYQQKSSQAPKLLFHYYDKDFNNEADTPDNFQSRRPNTSFCFLDIRSPGLGDTAMYLCATSKDRATQPQHFGDGTRLSIL.

The CDR3 sequence is CASRTGTSFTDTQYF. CDR3 bases: TGTGCCAGCAGAACGGGGACTAGTTTTACAGATACGCAGTATTTT. V usage is TRBV3-1 (or the pseudogene TRBV3-2) and J usage is TRBJ2-3; the match to TRBD2 covers 8 bases. The CDR3 has 15 residues. V shed 6 bases, J shed 3 bases, and the junction held 8 bases outside the gene matches. The V gene's germline CDR1 is LGHDT and CDR2 YNNKEL (reference sequence).

This chain links TRBV27 with TRBJ1-6; D is ambiguous. Trimming cost V 5 bases and J 7 bases, with 9 bases left between them. Germline values: CDR1 MNHEY, CDR2 SMNVEV (reference sequence). The CDR3 has 13 amino acids. DNA of the CDR3: TGTGCCAGCAGTGGAATCGGAAATTCACCCCTCCACTTT. Translating it yields CASSGIGNSPLHF.

The rearrangement joins TRBV6-1 to TRBJ2-6; possible D gene TRBD1, 5 bases. The CDR3 extends over 17 amino acids. Looked up from germline, CDR1 is MNHNS and CDR2 is SASEGT. V lost 2 bases to trimming and J lost 4 bases, with 15 bases between them. CDR3 nucleotides: TGTGCCAGCAGTGAATACAGGCTCCCAAGGGGGGCCAACGTCCTGACTTTC. This translates into CASSEYRLPRGANVLTF.

The chain employs TRBV12-3 or TRBV12-4 and TRBJ2-5; TRBD1 is a possible D gene (5 bases). V was shortened by 6 bases and J by 2 bases, with 7 bases between the two germline ends. The CDR3 is 12 residues long. The DNA of the CDR3 is TGTGCCAGCAGGCAGGGTCAAGAGACCCAGTACTTC. Encoded protein: CASRQGQETQYF.

V is TRBV28 and J is TRBJ1-1; weak D call: TRBD1 (6 bases). Trimming took 5 bases from V and 1 from J, leaving 11 bases between them. CDR3 size: 14 residues. Germline V gives CDR1 MDHEN, CDR2 SYDVKM. CDR3 coding DNA: TGTGCCAGCAGTCCGGGACACTCGAACACTGAAGCTTTCTTT. Translation gives CASSPGHSNTEAFF.

The chain uses TRBV12-3 or TRBV12-4 and TRBJ1-4, with a tentative D call TRBD1 (5 bases). The CDR3 covers 13 residues. The V gene lost 5 bases and the J gene lost 7 bases, with 11 bases spanning the gap. The CDR3 loop reads CASSAGIGEKLFF. DNA of the CDR3: TGTGCCAGCAGTGCAGGGATCGGTGAAAAACTGTTTTTT.

This clone showed up just a few times. The genes are TRBV30 and TRBJ1-4, with D possibly matching TRBD1 (5 bases). CDR3 size: 14 residues. Per germline, CDR1 GTSNPN and CDR2 SVGIG (reference sequence). Trimming left V 0 bases short and J 4 bases short, with 9 bases between. The CDR3 reads CAWSVSGGNEKLFF. The DNA for the CDR3 is TGTGCCTGGAGTGTATCCGGGGGTAATGAAAAACTGTTTTTT. Combining the CDR3 with reference TRBV30 and TRBJ1-4 gives the whole variable domain SQTIHQWPATLVQPVGSPLSLECTVEGTSNPNLYWYRQAAGRGLQLLFYSVGIGQISSEVPQNLSASRPQDRQFILSSKKLLLSDSGFYLCAWSVSGGNEKLFFGSGTQLSVL.

The V gene is TRBV7-2, the J gene TRBJ2-1, with D possibly TRBD1 on 5 matching bases. CDR1 and CDR2 (germline): SGHTA, FQGNSA. The V end lost 2 bases, the J end lost 3 bases, and 11 bases lay between the germline ends. The CDR3 runs 15 residues. This chain's CDR3 is CASSLLGQNYNEQFF. The DNA for the CDR3 is TGTGCCAGCAGCTTATTGGGGCAGAACTACAATGAGCAGTTCTTC.

This clone appeared once. The chain carries TRBV3-1 (or the pseudogene TRBV3-2) and TRBJ2-1; 8 bases line up with TRBD2. The CDR3 is 16 amino acids. The V gene's germline CDR1 is LGHDT and CDR2 YNNKEL (reference sequence). The V and J ends lost 4 bases and 7 bases, in that order; junction bases with no gene match: 12. The CDR3 coding sequence is TGTGCCAGCAGCCCCCCGGGACTAGTGGGCGATAATGAGCAGTTCTTC. Translation gives CASSPPGLVGDNEQFF.

The rearrangement joins TRBV7-7 to TRBJ1-1, with no clear D. Trimming removed 5 bases at V and 1 base at J, with 8 bases between. This CDR3 region has 13 residues. Germline CDR1 SSHAT, CDR2 FNYEAQ (reference sequence). The CDR3 DNA is TGTGCCAGCAGCAGGGCAGAGAACACTGAAGCTTTCTTT. It yields the protein CASSRAENTEAFF.

This sequence joins TRBV6-4 and TRBJ2-3; the match to TRBD2 covers 12 bases. V was pared by 4 bases and J by 4 bases, with 3 bases of the junction left unmatched. The CDR3 is 15 amino acids. The germline CDR1 and CDR2 sequences are MRHNA and SNTAGT. DNA for the CDR3: TGTGCCAGCAGTGCTAGCGGGGGGGCCTCAGATACGCAGTATTTT. Its protein product is CASSASGGASDTQYF.

The rearrangement joins TRBV5-1 to TRBJ2-3; 8 nucleotides align to TRBD1. V lost 4 bases and J lost 3; bases outside the gene matches: 4. There are 14 residues in the CDR3. CDR1 and CDR2 from the germline V gene are SGHRS and YFSETQ. The CDR3 region has the DNA TGCGCCAGCAGCGGGAGACAGGGGACAGATACGCAGTATTTT. It encodes CASSGRQGTDTQYF.

The chain recombines TRBV5-4 with TRBJ2-1; D ambiguous. This CDR3 has 16 residues. V shed 3 bases and J shed 0 bases, with 13 bases lying between them. The germline CDR1 and CDR2 sequences are SGHNT and YYREEE (reference sequence). The CDR3 sequence is CASSSLAGSSYNEQFF. The CDR3 coding sequence is TGTGCCAGCAGCTCATTGGCAGGAAGCTCCTACAATGAGCAGTTCTTC.

The chain links TRBV18 to TRBJ2-7; 7 bases are a match to TRBD1. Trimming took 3 bases from V and 1 from J; bases not matched to a gene: 15. The V gene's germline CDR1 is KGHSH and CDR2 LQKENI. The CDR3 spans 18 residues. This chain's CDR3 is CASSPGYRSGGSSYEQYF. CDR3 nucleotides: TGTGCCAGCTCACCCGGGTACAGGTCAGGGGGTTCTTCCTACGAGCAGTACTTC.